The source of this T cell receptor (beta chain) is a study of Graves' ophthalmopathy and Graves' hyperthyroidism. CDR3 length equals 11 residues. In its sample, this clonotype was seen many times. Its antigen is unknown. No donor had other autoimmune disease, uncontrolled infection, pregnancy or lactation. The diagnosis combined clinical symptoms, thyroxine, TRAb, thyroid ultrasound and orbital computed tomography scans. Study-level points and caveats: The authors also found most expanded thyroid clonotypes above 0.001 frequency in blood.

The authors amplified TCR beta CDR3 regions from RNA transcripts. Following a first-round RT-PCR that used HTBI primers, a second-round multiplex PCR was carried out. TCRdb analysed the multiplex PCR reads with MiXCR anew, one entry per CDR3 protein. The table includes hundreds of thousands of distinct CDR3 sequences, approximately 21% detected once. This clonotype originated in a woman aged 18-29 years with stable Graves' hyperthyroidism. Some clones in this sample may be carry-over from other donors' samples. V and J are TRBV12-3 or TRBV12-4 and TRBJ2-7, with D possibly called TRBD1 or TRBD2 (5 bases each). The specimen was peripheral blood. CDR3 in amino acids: CASGRSYEQYF. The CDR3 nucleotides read TGTGCGTCGGGGCGGAGCTACGAGCAGTACTTC.